This TCR beta chain comes out of a study of Ad26.COV2.S vaccination and SARS-CoV-2 variants. Study-level information: Trial arm assignment for the donor was COV1001 Ad26.COV2.S.

Whole-study findings and limits: Analytic work on TCR breadth and depth might have understated the full extent of total T cell responses. Post-vaccination breadth of spike-specific CD8+ and CD4+ T cell responses was reportedly substantial.

Regarding this clone: Its antigen is still unknown.

The CDR3 covers 15 residues. From germline, CDR1 is LGHDT and CDR2 YNNKEL (reference sequence). The V gene lost 4 bases and the J gene lost 0 bases, with 13 bases spanning the gap. Repertoires were generated with immunoSEQ multiplex PCR, while TCRdb's copy carries only in-frame clones and drops some. The sample lists about 440,000 clones; 90% were seen once. Stated treatment: roughly 19 received Ad26.COV2.S at low or high dose, single or two shots; about 5 received placebo; per-sample allocation not given. Collection of the samples took place on day 63 after the first injection of vaccine or placebo. Immunization relied on an Ad26 vector, which expressed Wuhan-strain SARS-CoV-2 spike.

The chain has TRBV3-1 (or the pseudogene TRBV3-2) and TRBJ2-7; TRBD2 might be the D (6 bases). Source: peripheral blood, taken in a trial of Ad26.COV2.S vaccine versus placebo. The sequence was collected from a person aged 18-60 years who received the Ad26.COV2.S COVID-19 vaccine or a placebo. The CDR3 region is CASSPPSVTSYEQYF. CDR3 bases: TGTGCCAGCAGCCCTCCTAGCGTTACCTCCTACGAGCAGTACTTC.